The next 21 T cell receptor beta chains were all read from a single sample in a study of CXCR3-negative and CXCR3-positive naive CD8 T cells. General study findings and limits: Higher TRB CDR3 hydrophobicity marked CXCR3-positive naive cells relative to CXCR3-negative naive cells.

Libraries were UMI-labeled 5' RACE TRB cDNA. TCRdb re-called the 5' RACE reads and shows each CDR3 protein once, DNA omitted. The repertoire table contains approximately 96,000 distinct CDR3 sequences. These receptors lack a known antigen. The specimen was naive CXCR3+ CD8+ T cells from blood. Subset reported: CD45RO-CCR7+CD27+CD95- naive CD8+ T cells expressing CXCR3 (TNR3+). All receptors derive from a human donor in good health. Some clones in this sample may be carry-over from other donors' samples.

The chain has TRBV25-1 and TRBJ2-1; TCRdb proposes TRBD1, but this gene call is untestable without DNA. The length of the CDR3 is 13 residues. In germline, CDR1 is MGHDK, CDR2 SYGVNS. CDR3: CASTHPGRNEQFF.

This chain links TRBV7-2 with TRBJ2-7; TCRdb returns TRBD1, unconfirmable since there is no DNA. Germline V CDR1 and CDR2: SGHTA, FQGNSA. CDR3 size: 13 residues. CDR3 protein: CASSSGPAAEQYF.

This chain uses TRBV6-4 with TRBJ2-2. The CDR3 has 14 amino acids. Germline values: CDR1 MRHNA, CDR2 SNTAGT. CDR3: CASSEGSDTGELFF.

The chain joins TRBV5-4 to TRBJ2-7; the D gene TCRdb calls, TRBD2, cannot be checked with no DNA. This CDR3 is built from 14 residues. Germline CDR1 SGHNT, CDR2 YYREEE (reference sequence). The chain's CDR3 is CASSFSGPFYEQYF. Full variable domain (outside the CDR3, taken from reference TRBV5-4 and TRBJ2-7): ETGVTQSPTHLIKTRGQQVTLRCSSQSGHNTVSWYQQALGQGPQFIFQYYREEENGRGNFPPRFSGLQFPNYSSELNVNALELDDSALYLCASSFSGPFYEQYFGPGTRLTVT.

CDR3 region: CASSPRVEPTNEKLFF. V is TRBV9 and J is TRBJ1-4; as DNA is missing, the TRBD1 call by TCRdb cannot be tested. Looked up from germline, CDR1 is SGDLS and CDR2 is YYNGEE. This CDR3 is 16 amino acids long.

V usage is TRBV14 and J usage is TRBJ2-2; the D call of TRBD2 rests on TCRdb alone, since no DNA is present to check it. The CDR3 is made up of 17 amino acids. Germline V gene sequence: CDR1 SGHDN, CDR2 FVKESK. The CDR3: CASSQDMGASNTGELFF. The variable domain in full, with the rest retrieved from reference TRBV14 and TRBJ2-2, is EAGVTQFPSHSVIEKGQTVTLRCDPISGHDNLYWYRRVMGKEIKFLLHFVKESKQDESGMPNNRFLAERTGGTYSTLKVQPAELEDSGVYFCASSQDMGASNTGELFFGEGSRLTVL.

The J gene is TRBJ2-4, the V gene TRBV12-3 or TRBV12-4; TCRdb gives TRBD1 as the D gene, but with no DNA this cannot be confirmed. The CDR3 runs to 13 residues. The CDR3 reads CASSSGTENIQYF.

The J gene is TRBJ1-2, the V gene TRBV4-3; with no DNA, the TCRdb D assignment of TRBD1 cannot be verified. This CDR3 has 15 amino acids. Germline V CDR1 and CDR2: LGHNA, YSLEER. Here the CDR3 reads CASSQDRGNNYGYTF.

CDR3 protein: CASSLSLGSLTDTQYF. This chain links TRBV7-2 with TRBJ2-3; as DNA is missing, the TRBD2 call by TCRdb cannot be tested. The CDR3 loop spans 16 amino acids. Germline V gene data show CDR1 as SGHTA and CDR2 as FQGNSA.

The rearrangement uses TRBV12-3 or TRBV12-4 and TRBJ2-2. The CDR3 covers 15 residues. CDR3: CASSLMAGNTGELFF.

The gene calls are TRBV3-1 and TRBJ1-1; the D gene TCRdb calls, TRBD1, cannot be checked with no DNA. Germline lookup yields CDR1 LGHDT and CDR2 YNNKEL (reference sequence). This CDR3 is 15 amino acids long. The CDR3 here is CASSQPRQGYTEAFF.

The CDR3 spells CASSFQTSGAYEQYF. V is TRBV7-9 and J is TRBJ2-7; TCRdb indicates TRBD2, and absent DNA this call remains unverified. Germline CDR1 reads SEHNR; CDR2 reads FQNEAQ (reference sequence). The CDR3 extends over 15 amino acids.

The chain joins TRBV29-1 to TRBJ1-2. CDR3 length: 12 amino acids. CDR1 is SQVTM, CDR2 ANQGSEA, per germline. CDR3 in amino acids: CSVEVGGSGYTF.

This sequence joins TRBV6-2 or TRBV6-3 and TRBJ2-5; TCRdb's D call, TRBD2, is unchecked because there is no DNA. CDR1 and CDR2 from the germline V gene are MNHEY and SVGEGT. The CDR3 has 16 amino acids. CDR3 protein: CATHLLQTDEQETQYF.

The chain is built from TRBV4-3 and TRBJ2-5. The CDR3 sequence is 15 residues long. CDR1 and CDR2 from the germline V gene are LGHNA and YSLEER. The CDR3 here is CASSQDFTRQETQYF.

The chain has TRBV12-3 or TRBV12-4 and TRBJ2-7; the TRBD1 assignment by TCRdb is unverifiable without DNA. This CDR3 is 12 amino acids long. The CDR3 protein is CASSFPGYEQYF.

The chain combines TRBV12-3 or TRBV12-4 with TRBJ2-1; TCRdb picks TRBD1, but there is no DNA to check that call. The CDR3 contains 14 residues. CDR3 region: CASTPGTTDNEQFF.

The rearrangement uses TRBV29-1 and TRBJ2-7; TCRdb's D call of TRBD2 is untestable without DNA. The CDR3 covers 13 residues. In germline, CDR1 is SQVTM, CDR2 ANQGSEA. The CDR3 loop reads CSVQTSGSYEQYF.

The rearrangement links TRBV7-3 to TRBJ2-1; there is no DNA to check the TCRdb D call of TRBD2. The CDR3 is made up of 19 amino acids. Germline CDR1 SGHTA, CDR2 FQGTGA. CDR3 amino acids: CASSLRPPGLAGGYNEQFF.

This chain uses TRBV4-3 with TRBJ2-1; TCRdb returns TRBD2, unconfirmable since there is no DNA. Germline V CDR1 and CDR2: LGHNA, YSLEER. There are 18 residues in the CDR3. The CDR3 is CASSQDLAGGPRYNEQFF.

The gene calls are TRBV7-3 and TRBJ2-1; TCRdb calls TRBD1, which cannot be checked without DNA. The germline CDR1 and CDR2 sequences are SGHTA and FQGTGA. CDR3 size: 17 residues. CDR3 sequence: CASSLSIVGGRVNEQFF.